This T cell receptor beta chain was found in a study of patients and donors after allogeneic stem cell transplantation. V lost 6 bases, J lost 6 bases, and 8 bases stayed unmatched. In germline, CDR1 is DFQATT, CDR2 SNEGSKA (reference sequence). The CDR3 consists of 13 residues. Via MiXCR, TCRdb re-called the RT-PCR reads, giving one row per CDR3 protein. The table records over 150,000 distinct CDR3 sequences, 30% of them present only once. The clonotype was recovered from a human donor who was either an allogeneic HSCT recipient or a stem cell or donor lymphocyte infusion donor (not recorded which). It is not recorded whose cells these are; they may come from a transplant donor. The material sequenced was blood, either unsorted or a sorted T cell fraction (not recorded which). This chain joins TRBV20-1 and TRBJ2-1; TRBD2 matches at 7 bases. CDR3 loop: CSAPGLVPNEQFF. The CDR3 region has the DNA TGCAGTGCCCCAGGACTAGTCCCCAATGAGCAGTTCTTC.